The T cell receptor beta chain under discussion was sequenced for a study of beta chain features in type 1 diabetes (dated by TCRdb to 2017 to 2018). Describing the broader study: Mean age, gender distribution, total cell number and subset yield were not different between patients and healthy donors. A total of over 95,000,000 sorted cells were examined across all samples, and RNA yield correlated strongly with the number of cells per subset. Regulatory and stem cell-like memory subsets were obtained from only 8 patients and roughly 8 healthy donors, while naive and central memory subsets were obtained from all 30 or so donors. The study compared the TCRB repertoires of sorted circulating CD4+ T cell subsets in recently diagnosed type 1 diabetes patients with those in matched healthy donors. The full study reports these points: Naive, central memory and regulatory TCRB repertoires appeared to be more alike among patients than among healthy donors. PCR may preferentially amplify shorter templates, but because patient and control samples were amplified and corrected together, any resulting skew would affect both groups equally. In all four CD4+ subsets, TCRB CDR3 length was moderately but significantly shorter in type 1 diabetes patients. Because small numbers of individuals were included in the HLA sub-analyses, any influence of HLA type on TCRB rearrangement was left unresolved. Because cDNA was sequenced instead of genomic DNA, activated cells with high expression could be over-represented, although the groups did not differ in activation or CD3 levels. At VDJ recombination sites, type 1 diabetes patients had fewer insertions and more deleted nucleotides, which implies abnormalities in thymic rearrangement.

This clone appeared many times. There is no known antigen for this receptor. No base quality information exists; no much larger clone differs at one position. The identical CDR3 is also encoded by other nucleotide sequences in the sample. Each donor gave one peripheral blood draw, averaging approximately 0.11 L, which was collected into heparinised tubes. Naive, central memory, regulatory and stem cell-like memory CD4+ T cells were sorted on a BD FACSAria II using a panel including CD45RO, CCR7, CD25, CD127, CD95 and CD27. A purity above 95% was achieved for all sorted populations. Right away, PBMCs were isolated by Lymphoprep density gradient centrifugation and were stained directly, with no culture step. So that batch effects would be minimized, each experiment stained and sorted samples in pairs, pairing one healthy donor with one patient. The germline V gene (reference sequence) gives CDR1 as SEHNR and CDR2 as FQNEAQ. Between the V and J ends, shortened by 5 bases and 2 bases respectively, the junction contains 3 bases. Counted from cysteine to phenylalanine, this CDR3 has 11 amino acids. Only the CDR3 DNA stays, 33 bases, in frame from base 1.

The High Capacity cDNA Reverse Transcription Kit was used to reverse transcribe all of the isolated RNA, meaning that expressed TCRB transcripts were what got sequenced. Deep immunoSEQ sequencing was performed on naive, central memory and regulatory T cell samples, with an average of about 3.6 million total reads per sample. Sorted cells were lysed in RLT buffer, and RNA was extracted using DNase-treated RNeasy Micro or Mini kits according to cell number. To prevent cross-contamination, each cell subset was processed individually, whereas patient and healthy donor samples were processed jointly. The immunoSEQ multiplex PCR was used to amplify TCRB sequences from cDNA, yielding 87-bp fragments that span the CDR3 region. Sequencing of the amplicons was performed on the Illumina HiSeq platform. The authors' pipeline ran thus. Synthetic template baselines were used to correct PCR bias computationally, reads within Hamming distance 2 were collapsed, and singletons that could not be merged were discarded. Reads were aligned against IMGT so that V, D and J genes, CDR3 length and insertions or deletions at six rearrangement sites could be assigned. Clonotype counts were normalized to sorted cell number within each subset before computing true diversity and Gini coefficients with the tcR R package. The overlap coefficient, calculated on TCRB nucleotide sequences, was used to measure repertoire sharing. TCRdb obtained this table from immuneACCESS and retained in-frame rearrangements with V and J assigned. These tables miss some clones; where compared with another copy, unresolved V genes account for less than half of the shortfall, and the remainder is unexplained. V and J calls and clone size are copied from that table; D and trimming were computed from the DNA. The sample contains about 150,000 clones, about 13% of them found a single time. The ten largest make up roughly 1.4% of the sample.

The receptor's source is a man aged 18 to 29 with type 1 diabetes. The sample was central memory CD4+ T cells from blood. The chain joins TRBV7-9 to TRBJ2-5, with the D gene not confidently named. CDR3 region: CASSLQETQYF. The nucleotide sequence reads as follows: TGTGCCAGCAGCCTACAAGAGACCCAGTACTTC.